What follows are 27 T cell receptor beta chains derived from one specimen sequenced in a study of beta chain features in type 1 diabetes. The study reverse transcribed the entire isolated RNA, so it sequenced expressed TCRB transcripts. The protocol was immunoSEQ multiplex PCR, while the TCRdb copy is restricted to in-frame clones and leaves out a portion. Found here are some 410,000 clones, about an eighth of them singletons; the top ten hold 0.04% to 0.05%. The sequenced sample was naive CD4+ T cells from blood. The receptors derive from a woman under 30 in good health.

CDR3: CASSETPSSGANVLTF. The DNA for the CDR3 is TGTGCCAGCAGTGAGACCCCTTCCTCTGGGGCCAACGTCCTGACTTTC. V is TRBV2 and J is TRBJ2-6; D is undetermined. The CDR3 has 16 amino acids. CDR1 SNHLY and CDR2 FYNNEI come from the germline V gene. V was shortened by 3 bases and J by 0 bases, with 9 bases between the two germline ends.

This clone has only one observation. The chain links TRBV6-5 to TRBJ1-3, with TRBD1 as a possible D gene (5 bases). The CDR3 runs to 16 residues. Germline CDR1 reads MNHEY; CDR2 reads SVGAGI. V was cut by 4 bases and J by 5 bases, with 18 bases left in between. In DNA, the CDR3 is TGTGCCAGCAGTTCCCCTAGCAGGGAGCGACGAAACACCATATATTTT. As protein: CASSSPSRERRNTIYF.

CDR3 sequence (DNA): TGTGCCAGCAGCCTCGAGACTAGCGGGCCCCATCAGCAGTACTTC. This gives the protein CASSLETSGPHQQYF. The rearrangement joins TRBV9 to TRBJ2-7; 10 nucleotides line up with TRBD2. CDR1 and CDR2 (germline): SGDLS, YYNGEE. After removal of 4 bases from V and 8 bases from J, the junction contained 12 bases not matched to a gene. The CDR3 is 15 amino acids.

On this clone: The sample has other DNA sequences that encode this CDR3 too. This chain joins TRBV7-2 and TRBJ2-5; D not resolved. CDR3 size: 14 residues. V lost 2 bases and J 4 bases, leaving 11 bases between the germline ends. Germline CDR1 SGHTA, CDR2 FQGNSA. The CDR3 DNA sequence: TGTGCCAGCAGCTTATCGGGCCCTGGAGAGACCCAGTACTTC. This codes for CASSLSGPGETQYF.

The V gene is TRBV20-1, the J gene TRBJ1-1; D ambiguous. The CDR3 covers 11 residues. Per the germline V gene, CDR1 is DFQATT and CDR2 is SNEGSKA (reference sequence). V lost 4 bases and J lost 6, with 9 bases in between. As DNA, the CDR3 is TGCAGTGCTAATAGACGGGCTGAAGCTTTCTTT. Its protein product is CSANRRAEAFF.

This clone has only a few counts. V is TRBV30 and J is TRBJ1-1; 9 bases fit TRBD1. V shed 3 bases, J shed 4 bases, and the junction held 9 bases outside the gene matches. This CDR3 is 15 amino acids long. CDR1 and CDR2 (germline): GTSNPN, SVGIG (reference sequence). CDR3 DNA sequence: TGTGCCTGGAGGCCAGGGACAGGGTCTATCACTGAAGCTTTCTTT. Protein: CAWRPGTGSITEAFF.

The CDR3 sequence is CASSAGPRAAYEQYV. The CDR3 nucleotides read TGTGCCAGCAGCGCTGGACCTAGAGCCGCCTACGAGCAGTACGTC. The chain has TRBV5-6 and TRBJ2-7; D remains ambiguous. CDR1 SGHDT and CDR2 YYEEEE come from the germline V gene. CDR3 length: 15 amino acids. Between the trimmed V and J ends, which lost 4 bases and 2 bases, there was a span of 16 bases.

The rearrangement joins TRBV10-3 to TRBJ2-6; D not certain. The CDR3 runs to 13 residues. V lost 8 bases and J lost 4, with 9 bases in between. Per germline, CDR1 ENHRY and CDR2 SYGVKD. CDR3 sequence (DNA): TGTGCCATCGCCTCTCTCGGGGCCAACGTCCTGACTTTC. It encodes CAIASLGANVLTF.

The chain links TRBV2 to TRBJ1-2, with 12 bases aligning to TRBD1. The V gene end was trimmed by 7 bases and the J gene end by 8 bases; junction bases not matched to a gene: 5. CDR3 length equals 13 residues. Germline V gives CDR1 SNHLY, CDR2 FYNNEI. CDR3 bases: TGTGCCAGCACCCGGGACAGGGGGCAAGGCTACACCTTC. Translation: CASTRDRGQGYTF.

In the case of this clone: Other DNA sequences from this sample encode an identical CDR3 as well. The chain carries TRBV18 and TRBJ2-7, with D uncertain. Trimming cost V 0 bases and J 3 bases, with 6 bases left between them. The V gene's germline CDR1 is KGHSH and CDR2 LQKENI. The CDR3 has 13 residues. The CDR3 sequence: CASSPPGSYEQYV. As DNA, the CDR3 is TGTGCCAGCTCACCACCGGGTAGCTACGAGCAGTACGTC.

The chain is built from TRBV7-2 and TRBJ2-3; D is uncertain. Trimming took off 3 bases at V and 1 base at J, with 5 bases between the two ends. The CDR3 runs to 13 residues. Germline loops: CDR1 SGHTA, CDR2 FQGNSA. The CDR3 DNA is TGTGCCAGCAGCTTTTTTGGCACAGATACGCAGTATTTT. Protein: CASSFFGTDTQYF.

J is TRBJ1-1 and V is TRBV7-9; possible D gene TRBD1, 6 bases. Looked up from germline, CDR1 is SEHNR and CDR2 is FQNEAQ (reference sequence). With 1 base removed from V and 11 bases from J, the gap between germline ends came to 14 bases. This CDR3 contains 13 residues. CDR3 sequence: CASSLVTGTNAFF. The DNA of the CDR3 is TGTGCCAGCAGCTTAGTTACAGGGACTAATGCTTTCTTT.

The chain combines TRBV4-3 with TRBJ2-3; maybe TRBD1 (6 bases). There are 17 residues in the CDR3. Germline V gene sequence: CDR1 LGHNA, CDR2 YSLEER. Trimming removed 0 bases from V and 3 bases from J, with 16 bases in between. The CDR3 bases are TGCGCCAGCAGCCAAGATATTGGGGGCAGGGGTACAGATACGCAGTATTTT. It yields the protein CASSQDIGGRGTDTQYF.

This clone has a handful of counts. The DNA of the CDR3 is TGTGCCAGCAGTTATCAGGAAAGTCCTCCCTACGAGCAGTACGTC. Protein product: CASSYQESPPYEQYV. The chain uses TRBV2 and TRBJ2-7; D not resolved. The CDR3 has 15 residues. In germline, CDR1 is SNHLY, CDR2 FYNNEI. The V gene lost 5 bases and the J gene lost 2 bases, with 16 bases spanning the gap.

The gene calls are TRBV7-3 and TRBJ2-6; 7 nucleotides match TRBD1. The V segment lost 5 bases and the J segment 1 base; nucleotides outside the gene matches: 11. The CDR3 sequence is 18 residues long. CDR1 is SGHTA and CDR2 is FQGTGA in the germline V gene. The CDR3 DNA reads TGTGCCAGCAGCGCGCAACCGGGACAGCTTTCTGGGGCCAACGTCCTGACTTTC. Translated: CASSAQPGQLSGANVLTF.

This rearrangement joins TRBV5-1 to TRBJ1-2; the match to TRBD1 covers 8 bases. V trimming: 4 bases; J trimming: 2 bases; junction bases outside the gene matches: 7. Germline V gene sequence: CDR1 SGHRS, CDR2 YFSETQ. This CDR3 contains 15 residues. The CDR3 DNA follows: TGCGCCAGCAGCCCGGCGACAGGGGCGAACTATGGCTACACCTTC. Protein: CASSPATGANYGYTF.

The genes are TRBV2 and TRBJ2-7; 8 bases agree with TRBD1. The CDR3 has 13 residues. V lost 5 bases and J lost 3; bases outside the gene matches: 3. Germline lookup yields CDR1 SNHLY and CDR2 FYNNEI. The CDR3 nucleotides are TGTGCCAGCAGTCGACAGGGGATCTACGAGCAGTACGTC. Residues: CASSRQGIYEQYV.

This clone was seen only a few times. The rearrangement links TRBV7-3 to TRBJ2-1; a possible D gene is TRBD2 (7 bases). Germline assignment: CDR1 SGHTA and CDR2 FQGTGA. The V end lost 3 bases, the J end lost 6 bases, and 12 bases lay between the germline ends. CDR3 length: 14 amino acids. The CDR3 loop reads CASSFGGGGNEQFF. As DNA, the CDR3 is TGTGCCAGCAGCTTTGGCGGGGGCGGCAATGAGCAGTTCTTC. Full variable domain (missing parts from reference TRBV7-3 and TRBJ2-1): GAGVSQTPSNKVTEKGKYVELRCDPISGHTALYWYRQSLGQGPEFLIYFQGTGAADDSGLPNDRFFAVRPEGSVSTLKIQRTERGDSAVYLCASSFGGGGNEQFFGPGTRLTVL.

The gene calls are TRBV10-3 and TRBJ2-7; D gene uncertain. V lost 5 bases and J 2 bases, leaving 10 bases between the germline ends. The CDR3 sequence is 13 residues long. The germline V gene encodes CDR1 ENHRY and CDR2 SYGVKD. Written as DNA, the CDR3 is TGTGCCATCAGTACAGAGCGTACCTACGAGCAGTACTTC. It translates to CAISTERTYEQYF.

This clone has only a few counts. The V and J genes are TRBV4-3 and TRBJ2-1, with 9 nucleotides matching TRBD1. The trim removed 0 bases at V and 4 bases at J, leaving 4 bases unmatched. CDR1 LGHNA and CDR2 YSLEER come from the germline V gene. The CDR3 consists of 16 residues. CDR3 sequence reads: CASSQDGQGIYNEQFF. The CDR3 nucleotides are TGCGCCAGCAGCCAAGATGGACAGGGGATTTACAATGAGCAGTTCTTC.

The chain combines TRBV5-6 with TRBJ1-2, with D perhaps TRBD1 (5 bases). The CDR3 is 12 residues long. Trimming took off 4 bases at V and 4 bases at J, with 8 bases between the two ends. Germline-derived CDR1 and CDR2 are SGHDT and YYEEEE. The CDR3 here is CASSEGTYGYTF. CDR3 bases: TGTGCCAGCAGCGAAGGGACCTATGGCTACACCTTC.

The V gene is TRBV2, the J gene TRBJ2-5; 13 positions match TRBD2. Germline lookup yields CDR1 SNHLY and CDR2 FYNNEI. V dropped 7 bases and J dropped 3; count of bases not matched to a gene: 11. The CDR3 is made up of 17 amino acids. The CDR3 DNA reads TGTGCCAGCATCCCTGAGCCGGGACTAGCGGGGAAAGAGACCCAGTACTTC. It specifies CASIPEPGLAGKETQYF.

The chain joins TRBV7-2 to TRBJ2-1, with a tentative D call TRBD1 (5 bases). CDR3 size: 16 residues. V lost 1 base and J lost 7, with 17 bases in between. Germline-derived CDR1 and CDR2 are SGHTA and FQGNSA. The CDR3: CASSLDIGRVANEQFF. CDR3 sequence (DNA): TGTGCCAGCAGCTTAGATATTGGCAGGGTTGCGAATGAGCAGTTCTTC.

This clone was seen a handful of times. The rearrangement joins TRBV28 to TRBJ2-3; 9 positions agree with TRBD2. The CDR3 sequence is 14 residues long. The J segment lost 4 bases and the V segment lost 4 bases, leaving 3 bases of the junction unmatched. CDR1 MDHEN and CDR2 SYDVKM come from the germline V gene. The CDR3 spells CASSSPSGADTQYF. As DNA, the CDR3 is TGTGCCAGCAGTTCGCCTAGCGGGGCAGATACGCAGTATTTT. Full variable domain (remainder filled in from reference TRBV28 and TRBJ2-3): DVKVTQSSRYLVKRTGEKVFLECVQDMDHENMFWYRQDPGLGLRLIYFSYDVKMKEKGDIPEGYSVSREKKERFSLILESASTNQTSMYLCASSSPSGADTQYFGPGTRLTVL.

V gene TRBV6-1 combines with J gene TRBJ2-2; 7 bases fit TRBD2. Germline lookup yields CDR1 MNHNS and CDR2 SASEGT. The CDR3 covers 14 residues. V shed 7 bases, J shed 1 base, and the junction held 3 bases outside the gene matches. Here the CDR3 DNA reads TGTGCCAGCACCGCGGGAGTGAACACCGGGGAGCTGTTTTTT. This gives the protein CASTAGVNTGELFF.

Of note for this clone: The sample holds other DNA sequences that translate to the same CDR3. The rearrangement links TRBV7-2 to TRBJ2-3, with D maybe TRBD2 (6 bases). Trimming pared 1 base from V and 2 bases from J, leaving 7 bases between. The CDR3 extends over 14 amino acids. Germline-derived CDR1 and CDR2 are SGHTA and FQGNSA. The CDR3 is CASSLVAATDTQYF. CDR3 nucleotides: TGTGCCAGCAGCTTAGTAGCGGCCACAGATACGCAGTATTTT.

In DNA form, the CDR3 reads TGTGCCAGCAGCCAAGTATGGGCCCGCGGAAAACTGTTTTTT. Protein: CASSQVWARGKLFF. V and J are TRBV14 and TRBJ1-4; D not certain. The V end lost 1 base, the J end lost 10 bases, and 13 bases lay between the germline ends. CDR3 length: 14 amino acids. The germline CDR1 and CDR2 sequences are SGHDN and FVKESK.